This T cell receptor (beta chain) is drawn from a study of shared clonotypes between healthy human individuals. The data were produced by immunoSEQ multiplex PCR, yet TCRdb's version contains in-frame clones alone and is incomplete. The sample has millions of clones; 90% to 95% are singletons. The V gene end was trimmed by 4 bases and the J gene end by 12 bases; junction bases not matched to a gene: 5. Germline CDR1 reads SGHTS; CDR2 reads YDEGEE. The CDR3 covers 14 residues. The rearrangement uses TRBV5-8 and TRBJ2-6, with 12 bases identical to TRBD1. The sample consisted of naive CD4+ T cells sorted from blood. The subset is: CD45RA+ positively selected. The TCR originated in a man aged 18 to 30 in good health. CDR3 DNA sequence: TGTGCCAGCAGCAGGGGACAGGGGGCTTGCGTCCTGACTTTC. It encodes CASSRGQGACVLTF.